Listed below are T cell receptor beta chains from one sample, sequenced in a study of Ad26.COV2.S vaccination and SARS-CoV-2 variants. Profiling relied on immunoSEQ multiplex PCR, and the TCRdb table lists in-frame clones only, not all of them. The table lists roughly 510,000 clones, approximately 90% of them singletons. The sequences come from peripheral blood, collected in a trial of Ad26.COV2.S vaccine versus placebo. The receptors shown here come from a person between 18 and 65 years old who received the Ad26.COV2.S COVID-19 vaccine or a placebo. CDR3s include the opening cysteine and the closing phenylalanine or tryptophan. Each record gives: clone size, V gene, D gene, J gene, CDR3 protein, CDR3 DNA. The D gene is left open where the match is weak. Some rows mark clone size as missing; the rest say once, few, many or name a class of expanded clone.

>-|TRBV6-1|-|TRBJ1-6
CASTAGDTLHF
TGTGCCAGCACCGCCGGGGACACACTCCACTTT
>-|TRBV7-2|-|TRBJ2-7
CASSPKNEQYF
TGTGCCAGCAGCCCCAAGAACGAGCAGTACTTC
>-|TRBV2|-|TRBJ1-5
CASSEGGSNQPQHF
TGTGCCAGCAGTGAAGGAGGCAGCAATCAGCCCCAGCATTTT
>-|TRBV28|-|TRBJ2-7
CASITNTGLSSSYEQYF
TGTGCCAGCATCACTAACACTGGGCTATCGAGCTCCTACGAGCAGTACTTC
>-|TRBV19|TRBD1|TRBJ1-2
CASNLSPTGGNYGYTF
TGTGCCAGTAACCTTTCTCCGACAGGGGGCAATTATGGCTACACCTTC
>-|TRBV20-1|-|TRBJ2-7
CSASVQAEKYEQYF
TGCAGTGCTAGTGTCCAGGCCGAGAAGTACGAGCAGTACTTC
>few|TRBV15|TRBD1|TRBJ1-3
CATSTAMTGLGGNTIYF
TGTGCCACCAGCACCGCCATGACAGGGTTGGGTGGAAACACCATATATTTT
>-|TRBV2|TRBD1|TRBJ2-4
CASSFLQGAENIQYF
TGTGCCAGCAGTTTTTTACAGGGGGCCGAAAACATTCAGTACTTC
>-|TRBV5-1|TRBD1|TRBJ2-7
CASSGTVTGYEQYF
TGCGCCAGCAGCGGGACAGTAACGGGCTACGAGCAGTACTTC
>-|TRBV4-1|-|TRBJ1-5
CASSHEVGSVGPPQHF
TGCGCCAGCAGCCACGAAGTCGGCAGTGTAGGACCGCCCCAGCATTTT
>-|TRBV29-1|-|TRBJ2-1
CSVRVPGQSYNEQFF
TGCAGCGTGAGAGTTCCGGGACAATCCTACAATGAGCAGTTCTTC
>-|TRBV28|-|TRBJ1-1
CASTTTKPTEAFF
TGTGCCAGCACCACTACGAAACCCACTGAAGCTTTCTTT
>-|TRBV19|-|TRBJ2-7
CASSIDPSRDHSYEQYF
TGTGCCAGTAGTATAGACCCAAGCAGGGACCACTCCTACGAGCAGTACTTC
>-|TRBV4-3|-|TRBJ1-2
CASSQSAHSYGYTF
TGCGCCAGCAGCCAGAGCGCACACTCCTATGGCTACACCTTC
>-|TRBV21-1|-|TRBJ2-7
CASSESKPGLTHYEQYF
TGTGCCAGCAGCGAAAGCAAACCGGGACTCACACATTACGAGCAGTACTTC
>-|TRBV9|-|TRBJ2-1
CASSARLPQSSYNEQFF
TGTGCCAGCAGCGCCCGACTTCCCCAAAGCTCCTACAATGAGCAGTTCTTC
>-|TRBV15|-|TRBJ1-1
CATSRDGLRAFF
TGTGCCACCAGCAGAGACGGCTTGAGGGCTTTCTTT
>-|TRBV12-3/TRBV12-4|-|TRBJ1-1
CASSLSGSTEAFF
TGTGCCAGCAGTTTATCAGGGAGCACTGAAGCTTTCTTT
>once|TRBV5-1|-|TRBJ2-5
CASSLGQGVETQYF
TGCGCCAGCAGCTTGGGGCAGGGAGTGGAGACCCAGTACTTC
>-|TRBV19|TRBD1|TRBJ2-7
CASSIDRGSYEQYF
TGTGCCAGTAGTATTGACAGGGGCTCCTACGAGCAGTACTTC
>-|TRBV6-5|-|TRBJ1-1
CASLPTVGGTTEAFF
TGTGCCAGCCTCCCAACCGTCGGGGGGACAACTGAAGCTTTCTTT
>-|TRBV29-1|-|TRBJ2-7
CSVTLQGYEQYF
TGCAGCGTGACCCTCCAAGGTTACGAGCAGTACTTC
>once|TRBV6-5|TRBD1|TRBJ1-4
CASRGGRDRVEKLFF
TGTGCCAGCAGGGGGGGGAGGGACAGGGTTGAAAAACTGTTTTTT
>-|TRBV4-2|-|TRBJ2-5
CASSQVEGGQETQYF
TGTGCCAGCAGCCAAGTGGAGGGGGGCCAAGAGACCCAGTACTTC
>-|TRBV5-8|TRBD1|TRBJ2-3
CASSRWDRRADTQYF
TGTGCCAGCAGCCGCTGGGACAGGAGAGCAGATACGCAGTATTTT
>once|TRBV12-3/TRBV12-4|TRBD2|TRBJ2-7
CATRVAGGYEQYF
TGTGCCACAAGAGTAGCGGGAGGCTACGAGCAGTACTTC
>few|TRBV27|-|TRBJ2-2
CASSRGGISREYFGELFF
TGTGCCAGCAGTCGAGGGGGGATTTCGCGGGAGTATTTCGGGGAGCTGTTTTTT
>once|TRBV29-1|TRBD1|TRBJ1-2
CSDQGGDGYTF
TGCAGCGACCAGGGGGGAGATGGCTACACCTTC
>-|TRBV11-1|-|TRBJ2-3
CASSFWGTDTQYF
TGTGCCAGCAGCTTTTGGGGCACAGATACGCAGTATTTT
>-|TRBV7-9|TRBD2|TRBJ2-7
CASSVSGGYEQYF
TGTGCCAGCAGCGTTAGCGGGGGTTACGAGCAGTACTTC
>few|TRBV28|-|TRBJ2-7
CASSLGGHYEQYF
TGTGCCAGCAGTTTGGGCGGACACTACGAGCAGTACTTC
>-|TRBV7-3|-|TRBJ2-2
CASSFSSSPNTGELFF
TGTGCCAGCAGCTTCTCTAGCAGTCCGAACACCGGGGAGCTGTTTTTT
>-|TRBV27|-|TRBJ2-7
CASSRLVSYEQYF
TGTGCCAGCAGCAGACTAGTTTCCTACGAGCAGTACTTC
>-|TRBV6-5|TRBD2|TRBJ2-3
CASRGLAFDTQYF
TGTGCCAGCAGAGGACTAGCTTTCGATACGCAGTATTTT
>few|TRBV10-3|-|TRBJ1-6
CAISSRPRGPNSPLHF
TGTGCCATCAGTTCCCGGCCCCGAGGCCCCAATTCACCCCTCCACTTT
>-|TRBV11-3|TRBD1|TRBJ1-1
CASSRQGDTEAFF
TGTGCCAGCAGTCGACAGGGGGACACTGAAGCTTTCTTT
>-|TRBV19|-|TRBJ2-7
CATQRTGSYEQYF
TGTGCCACCCAAAGGACCGGCTCCTACGAGCAGTACTTC
>-|TRBV5-6|-|TRBJ2-1
CASMGLVFF
TGTGCCAGCATGGGCTTGGTGTTCTTC
>-|TRBV5-4|-|TRBJ2-6
CASSPPGTPNSGANVLTF
TGTGCCAGCAGCCCTCCCGGGACACCAAACTCTGGGGCCAACGTCCTGACTTTC